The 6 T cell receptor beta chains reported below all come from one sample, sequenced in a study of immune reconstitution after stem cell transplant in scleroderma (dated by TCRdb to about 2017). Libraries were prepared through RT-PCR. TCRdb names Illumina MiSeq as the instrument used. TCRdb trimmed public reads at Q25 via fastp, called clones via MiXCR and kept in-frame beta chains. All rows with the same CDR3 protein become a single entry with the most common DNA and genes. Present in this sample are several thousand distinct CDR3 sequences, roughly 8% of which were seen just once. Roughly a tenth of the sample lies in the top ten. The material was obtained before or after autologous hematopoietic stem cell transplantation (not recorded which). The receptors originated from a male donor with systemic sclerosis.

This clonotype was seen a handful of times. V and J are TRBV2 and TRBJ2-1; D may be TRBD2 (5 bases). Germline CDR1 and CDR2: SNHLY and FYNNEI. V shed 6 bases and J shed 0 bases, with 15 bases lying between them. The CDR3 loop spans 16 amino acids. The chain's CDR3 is CASRSEDGSSYNEQFF. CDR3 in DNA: TGTGCCAGCAGGTCGGAGGACGGAAGCTCCTACAATGAGCAGTTCTTC.

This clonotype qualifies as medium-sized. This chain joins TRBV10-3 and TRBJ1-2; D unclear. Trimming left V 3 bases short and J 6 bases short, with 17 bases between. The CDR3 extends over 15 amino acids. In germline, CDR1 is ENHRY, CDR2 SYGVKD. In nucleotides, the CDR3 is TGTGCCATCAGTGAACCGGTAGCCTTGGGGAATGGCTACACCTTC. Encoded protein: CAISEPVALGNGYTF.

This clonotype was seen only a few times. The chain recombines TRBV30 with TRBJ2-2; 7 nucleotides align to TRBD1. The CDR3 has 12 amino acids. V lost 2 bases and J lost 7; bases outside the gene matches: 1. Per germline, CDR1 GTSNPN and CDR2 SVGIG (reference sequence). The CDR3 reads CAWSRDSGELFF. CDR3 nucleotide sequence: TGTGCCTGGAGTAGGGACAGCGGGGAGCTGTTTTTT.

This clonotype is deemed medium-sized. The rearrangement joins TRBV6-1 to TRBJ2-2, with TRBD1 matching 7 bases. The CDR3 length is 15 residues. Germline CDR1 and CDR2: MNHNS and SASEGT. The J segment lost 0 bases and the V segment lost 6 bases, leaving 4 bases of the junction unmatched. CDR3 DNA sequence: TGTGCCAGCAGACCCGGGACAGCGAACACCGGGGAGCTGTTTTTT. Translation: CASRPGTANTGELFF.

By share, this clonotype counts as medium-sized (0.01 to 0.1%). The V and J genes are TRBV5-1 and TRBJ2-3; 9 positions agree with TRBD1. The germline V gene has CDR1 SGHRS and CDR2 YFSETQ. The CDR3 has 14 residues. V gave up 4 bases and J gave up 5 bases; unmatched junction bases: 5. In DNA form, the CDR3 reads TGCGCCAGCAGCCCGGGACAGGGAGTAGATACGCAGTATTTT. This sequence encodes CASSPGQGVDTQYF.

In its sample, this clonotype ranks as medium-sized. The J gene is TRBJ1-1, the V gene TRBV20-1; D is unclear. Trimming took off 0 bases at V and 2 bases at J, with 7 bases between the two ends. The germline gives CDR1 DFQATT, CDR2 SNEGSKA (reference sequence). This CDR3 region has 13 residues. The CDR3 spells CSARDRGNTEAFF. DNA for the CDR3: TGCAGTGCTAGAGATCGAGGAAACACTGAAGCTTTCTTT.